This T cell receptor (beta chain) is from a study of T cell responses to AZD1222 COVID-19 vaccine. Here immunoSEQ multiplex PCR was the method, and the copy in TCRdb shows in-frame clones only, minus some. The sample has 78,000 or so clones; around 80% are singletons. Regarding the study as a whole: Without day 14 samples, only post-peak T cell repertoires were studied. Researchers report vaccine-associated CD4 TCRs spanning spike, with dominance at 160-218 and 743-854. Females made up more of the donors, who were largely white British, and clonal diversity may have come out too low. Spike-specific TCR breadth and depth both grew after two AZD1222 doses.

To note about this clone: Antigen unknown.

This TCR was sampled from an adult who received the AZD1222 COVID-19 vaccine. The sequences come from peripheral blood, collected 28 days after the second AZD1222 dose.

CDR3 amino acids: CASSRYRSWGETQYF. The CDR3 DNA is TGTGCCAGCAGTCGATACAGGTCTTGGGGAGAGACCCAGTACTTC. The chain uses TRBV28 and TRBJ2-5; maybe TRBD1 (5 bases). The germline CDR1 and CDR2 sequences are MDHEN and SYDVKM. Between the trimmed V and J ends, which lost 5 bases and 4 bases, there was a span of 17 bases. This CDR3 spans 15 amino acids.